The 17 T cell receptor beta chains below all came from one sample that was sequenced in a study of T cells in women clearing cervical HPV infection. Only in-frame clones appear in the TCRdb table, and some are missing; sequencing was by immunoSEQ multiplex PCR. This sample's clone table lists about 20,000 clones. The sample comprised blood buffy coat. The receptors stem from a woman aged 18 to 69 with a cervical HPV16 infection that either progressed to CIN3+ or cleared (not recorded which).

In the case of this clone: The read halts 3 residues ahead of the CDR3 end, with the missing end drawn from the germline J gene. The chain links TRBV15 to TRBJ2-2; D is ambiguous. The germline V and J ends were trimmed by 0 bases and 2 bases, with 10 bases remaining between them. There are 16 residues in the CDR3. CDR1 is LNHNV, CDR2 YYDKDF, per germline (reference sequence). Partial CDR3 DNA: TGTGCCACCAGCAGAGACTCGATGGCCAACACCGGGGAG. This encodes CATSRDSMANTGE. The full CDR3 sequence reads CATSRDSMANTGELFF.

Remarks on this clone: The read finishes 3 residues shy of the CDR3 end, and the germline J gene is used to complete it. The chain carries TRBV18 and TRBJ1-1, with D possibly being TRBD1 (5 bases). The germline CDR1 and CDR2 sequences are KGHSH and LQKENI. The CDR3 sequence is 15 residues long. Incomplete CDR3 DNA: TGTGCCAGCTCACCGGGACTAGCGGGCCAAGAGACC. Translated, it gives CASSPGLAGQET. The entire CDR3 sequence reads CASSPGLAGQETAFF.

Remarks on this clone: The read stops 3 residues short of the end of the CDR3; the missing end is completed from the germline J gene. The chain carries TRBV5-1 and TRBJ1-6; 8 nucleotides line up with TRBD1. Germline trimming cut 4 bases from V and 7 bases from J; bases unmatched to any gene: 7. The CDR3 extends over 15 amino acids. Germline V CDR1 and CDR2: SGHRS, YFSETQ. CDR3 protein: CASSERTGGNSPLHF. The part of the CDR3 DNA that was read is TGCGCCAGCAGCGAAAGAACAGGGGGGAATTCACCC.

In terms of frequency, this clone is medium-sized. With the read ending 3 residues before the CDR3 end, the germline J gene is used to fill in that end. V is TRBV12-5 and J is TRBJ2-3; TRBD2 matches 12 bases. Germline V CDR1 and CDR2: LGHNT, FRNRAP. Germline trimming cut 7 bases from V and 6 bases from J; bases unmatched to any gene: 8. There are 15 residues in the CDR3. The sequenced part of the CDR3 DNA is TGTGCTAGTGCTCTGGGACTAGCGGGCAGGGATACG. It encodes CASALGLAGRDT. The whole CDR3 sequence is CASALGLAGRDTQYF. Based on the CDR3 plus reference TRBV12-5 and TRBJ2-3, the full variable domain is DARVTQTPRHKVTEMGQEVTMRCQPILGHNTVFWYRQTMMQGLELLAYFRNRAPLDDSGMPKDRFSAEMPDATLATLKIQPSEPRDSAVYFCASALGLAGRDTQYFGPGTRLTVL.

Remarks on this clone: The read finishes 3 residues shy of the CDR3 end, and the germline J gene is used to complete it. The rearrangement uses TRBV5-1 and TRBJ2-5, with no clear D. This CDR3 region has 15 residues. Germline values: CDR1 SGHRS, CDR2 YFSETQ. Trimming shortened V by 0 bases and J by 5 bases, and 14 bases separated the two germline ends. The CDR3 DNA, read in part, is TGCGCCAGCAGCTTGGCCCTAGGTTCCGGGGAGACC. It is translated as CASSLALGSGET. The entire CDR3 protein is CASSLALGSGETQYF.

Details on this clone: The read is 3 residues too short to cover the CDR3 end, so that end is filled in from the germline J gene. The V and J genes are TRBV20-1 and TRBJ2-1, with D hard to call. The germline V gene encodes CDR1 DFQATT and CDR2 SNEGSKA (reference sequence). V was pared by 2 bases and J by 6 bases, with 17 bases between. The CDR3 loop spans 15 amino acids. CDR3 DNA (partial): TGCAGTGCTAGACGACCCGGCGGCCGGCGCAATGAG. Protein product: CSARRPGGRRNE. Given in full, the CDR3 is CSARRPGGRRNEQFF.

Concerning this clone: The read ends 3 residues before the CDR3 terminus; that terminus is restored from the germline J gene. This rearrangement joins TRBV7-9 to TRBJ1-2, with 9 positions matching TRBD1. The CDR3 totals 15 residues. The V gene's germline CDR1 is SEHNR and CDR2 FQNEAQ (reference sequence). CDR3 sequence reads: CASSLEQGASNDYTF. Incomplete CDR3 DNA: TGTGCCAGCAGCTTAGAACAGGGGGCCAGCAATGAC.

On this clone itself: From the germline J gene comes the end of the CDR3, since the read stops 3 residues before it. The J gene is TRBJ1-2, the V gene TRBV10-3, with 12 bases that match TRBD1. CDR3 length: 15 amino acids. The germline gives CDR1 ENHRY, CDR2 SYGVKD. V dropped 6 bases and J dropped 4; count of bases not matched to a gene: 6. The CDR3 region is CAISAPGQGAYGYTF. Incomplete CDR3 DNA: TGTGCCATCAGCGCTCCGGGACAGGGGGCCTATGGC.

As concerns this clone: Coverage ceases 3 residues before the CDR3 finishes, and the germline J gene fills in the end. This rearrangement joins TRBV7-2 to TRBJ2-7, with D perhaps matching TRBD2 (5 bases). The germline gives CDR1 SGHTA, CDR2 FQGNSA. This CDR3 spans 15 amino acids. Trimming shortened V by 3 bases and J by 3 bases, and 15 bases separated the two germline ends. The sequenced part of the CDR3 DNA is TGTGCCAGCAGCTTTCAAAGCGGTACGATCTACGAG. This encodes CASSFQSGTIYE. The complete CDR3 sequence is CASSFQSGTIYEQYF.

The CDR3 sequence: CASSFYRGETQYF. The sequenced part of the CDR3 DNA is TGTGCCAGCAGCTTTTACAGGGGTGAGACC. The rearrangement joins TRBV11-2 to TRBJ2-5; 7 nucleotides agree with TRBD1. The CDR3 end falls 3 residues outside the read, so it is completed with the germline J gene. The CDR3 loop spans 13 amino acids. The V gene end was trimmed by 3 bases and the J gene end by 5 bases; junction bases not matched to a gene: 3. Germline V gene data show CDR1 as SGHAT and CDR2 as FQNNGV.

In regard to this clone: The read ends 3 residues shy of where the CDR3 ends; the end is completed using the germline J gene. V and J are TRBV7-2 and TRBJ1-5; no clear D. The CDR3 loop spans 14 amino acids. The germline V gene has CDR1 SGHTA and CDR2 FQGNSA. The CDR3 spells CASSLGLAGDPQHF. CDR3 DNA (partial): TGTGCCAGCAGCTTAGGACTAGCGGGAGATCCC.

Notes on this clone: The CDR3 end falls 3 residues outside the read, so it is completed with the germline J gene. The chain employs TRBV11-2 and TRBJ2-4, with D possibly TRBD1 on 5 matching bases. The V gene's germline CDR1 is SGHAT and CDR2 FQNNGV. The CDR3 totals 15 residues. The DNA read from the CDR3 is TGTGCCAGCAGCCTGGTCAGGGCCTCTAACTATGGT. This translates into CASSLVRASNYG. The CDR3 in full is CASSLVRASNYGQYF.

Details on this clone: Read data end 3 residues before the CDR3 end; the end is taken from the germline J gene. The chain has TRBV28 and TRBJ1-1; TRBD1 aligns across 11 bases. Germline CDR1 is MDHEN and CDR2 is SYDVKM. V lost 2 bases and J lost 6; bases outside the gene matches: 11. This CDR3 spans 17 amino acids. Incomplete CDR3 DNA: TGTGCCAGCAGTTTAGGTACCGGGACAGGGGGTGTCGCTGAA. Residues: CASSLGTGTGGVAE. The full CDR3 protein is CASSLGTGTGGVAEAFF.

Note on this clone: Coverage ceases 3 residues before the CDR3 finishes, and the germline J gene fills in the end. The V call is TRBV19, the J call TRBJ1-2, with TRBD1 matching over 7 bases. Germline-derived CDR1 and CDR2 are LNHDA and SQIVND (reference sequence). CDR3 size: 15 residues. Incomplete CDR3 DNA: TGTGCCAGTAGTACCCCGGGACAGCTTGGCTACGAC. Protein: CASSTPGQLGYD. The complete CDR3 protein is CASSTPGQLGYDYTF.

The sequenced CDR3 bases are TGCAGTGCCACGCCGGACAAGAATGAAAAA. Translated: CSATPDKNEK. The whole CDR3 reads CSATPDKNEKLFF. The genes are TRBV20-1 and TRBJ1-4; tentatively, D is TRBD1 (5 bases). The sequenced fragment ends 3 residues before the CDR3 boundary, so the rest is inferred from the germline J gene. CDR1 DFQATT and CDR2 SNEGSKA come from the germline V gene (reference sequence). This CDR3 is built from 13 residues. V lost 6 bases and J 5 bases, leaving 13 bases between the germline ends.

Comment on this clone: The CDR3 goes on 3 residues after the read ends, and that part is filled in from the germline J gene. The rearrangement uses TRBV5-1 and TRBJ2-7, with TRBD1 matching over 8 bases. Trimming at V came to 0 bases and at J to 2 bases, leaving 4 bases not matched to a gene. The CDR3 is 15 amino acids. The germline CDR1 and CDR2 sequences are SGHRS and YFSETQ. CDR3 bases read: TGCGCCAGCAGCTTGGGGGGGACAGGACCCTACGAG. Protein: CASSLGGTGPYE. The entire CDR3 sequence reads CASSLGGTGPYEQYF.

On this clone itself: Coverage ceases 3 residues before the CDR3 finishes, and the germline J gene fills in the end. The chain recombines TRBV20-1 with TRBJ2-4; no clear D gene. The germline V gene has CDR1 DFQATT and CDR2 SNEGSKA (reference sequence). V gave up 3 bases and J gave up 0 bases, with 6 bases separating them. CDR3 length: 13 residues. CDR3 in amino acids: CSASNIAKNIQYF. The CDR3 DNA, read in part, is TGCAGTGCTAGCAACATAGCCAAAAACATT.